Sequencing of this T cell receptor beta chain was carried out in a study of T cells in narcolepsy. Sequenced by immunoSEQ multiplex PCR; TCRdb stores in-frame clones only, minus some. Among roughly 13,000 clones listed, around nine tenths were seen once. Germline V CDR1 and CDR2: SGHKS, YYEKEE (reference sequence). V lost 0 bases and J lost 3; bases outside the gene matches: 11. This CDR3 is built from 17 residues. The source is a human donor with narcolepsy. This rearrangement joins TRBV5-5 to TRBJ1-1; 7 bases fit TRBD1. The sample taken for sequencing was CD45RA- memory CD4+ T cells from PBMCs. CDR3 in DNA: TGTGCCAGCAGCTTGGGAGTGTCCGGCAGGGGGTACACTGAAGCTTTCTTT. Protein product: CASSLGVSGRGYTEAFF.